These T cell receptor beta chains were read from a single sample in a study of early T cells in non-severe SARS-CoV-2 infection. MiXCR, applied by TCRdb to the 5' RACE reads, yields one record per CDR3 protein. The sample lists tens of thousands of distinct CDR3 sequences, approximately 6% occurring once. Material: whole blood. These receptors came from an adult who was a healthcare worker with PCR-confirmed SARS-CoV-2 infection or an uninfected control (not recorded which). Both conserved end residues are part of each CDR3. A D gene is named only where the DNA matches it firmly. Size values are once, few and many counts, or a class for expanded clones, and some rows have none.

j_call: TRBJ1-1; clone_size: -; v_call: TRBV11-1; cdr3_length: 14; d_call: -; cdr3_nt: TGTGCCAGCAGCTTACAACAGGTTACAACTGAAGCTTTCTTT; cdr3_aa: CASSLQQVTTEAFF
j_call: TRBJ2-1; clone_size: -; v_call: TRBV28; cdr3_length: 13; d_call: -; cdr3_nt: TGTGCCAGTCGCAAAACCTCCTACAATGAGCAGTTCTTC; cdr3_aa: CASRKTSYNEQFF
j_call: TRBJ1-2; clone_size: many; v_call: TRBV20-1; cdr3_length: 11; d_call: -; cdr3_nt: TGCAGTGCTCCTAATAACGATGGCTACACCTTC; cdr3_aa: CSAPNNDGYTF
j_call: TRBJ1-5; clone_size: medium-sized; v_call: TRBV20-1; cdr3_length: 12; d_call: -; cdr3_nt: TGCAGTGCTGGTTTGTCGGCTCAGCCCCAGCATTTT; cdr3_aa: CSAGLSAQPQHF
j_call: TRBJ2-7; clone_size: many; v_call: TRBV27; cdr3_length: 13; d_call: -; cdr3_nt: TGTGCCAGCAGTTTATTAGGGGCCTACGAGCAGTACTTC; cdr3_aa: CASSLLGAYEQYF
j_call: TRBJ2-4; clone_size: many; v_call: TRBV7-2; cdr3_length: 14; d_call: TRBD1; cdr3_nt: TGTGCCAGCAGCTCACAGGGGAAGGGAAACATTCAGTACTTC; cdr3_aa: CASSSQGKGNIQYF
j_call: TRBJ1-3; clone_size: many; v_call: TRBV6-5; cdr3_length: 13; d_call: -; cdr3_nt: TGTGCCAGTCACCGGGGGCTTGGAAACACCATATATTTT; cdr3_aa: CASHRGLGNTIYF
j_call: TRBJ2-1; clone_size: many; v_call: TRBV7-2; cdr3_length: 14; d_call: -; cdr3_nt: TGTGCCAGCAGCTCCTCTTGGAGAGGGAATGAGCAGTTCTTC; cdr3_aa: CASSSSWRGNEQFF
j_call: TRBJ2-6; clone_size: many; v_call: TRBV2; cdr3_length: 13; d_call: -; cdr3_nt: TGTGCCAGCAGGGGGGATGGGGCCAACGTCCTGACTTTC; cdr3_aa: CASRGDGANVLTF
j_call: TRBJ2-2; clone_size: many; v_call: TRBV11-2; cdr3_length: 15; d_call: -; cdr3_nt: TGTGCCAGCACCATTCCTACTCCGGGGACCGGGGAGCTGTTTTTT; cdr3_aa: CASTIPTPGTGELFF
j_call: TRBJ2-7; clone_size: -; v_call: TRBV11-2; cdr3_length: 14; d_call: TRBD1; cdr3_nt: TGTGCCAGCAGCCAGGGGACAGGGGGCCGCGAGCAGTACTTC; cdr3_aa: CASSQGTGGREQYF
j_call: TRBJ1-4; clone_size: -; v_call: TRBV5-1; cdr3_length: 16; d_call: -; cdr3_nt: TGCGCCAGCAGCTTGCGTGGGGAGGCAACTAATGAAAAACTGTTTTTT; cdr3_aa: CASSLRGEATNEKLFF
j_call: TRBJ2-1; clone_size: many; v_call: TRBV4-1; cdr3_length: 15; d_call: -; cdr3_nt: TGCGCCAGCAGCCAAGATGAAGGGGCATACAATGAGCAGTTCTTC; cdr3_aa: CASSQDEGAYNEQFF
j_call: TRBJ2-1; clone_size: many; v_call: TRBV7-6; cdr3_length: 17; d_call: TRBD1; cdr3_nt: TGTGCCAGCAGCCTTAACCCGGGACAGGGGGTGTGGAATGAGCAGTTCTTC; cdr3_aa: CASSLNPGQGVWNEQFF
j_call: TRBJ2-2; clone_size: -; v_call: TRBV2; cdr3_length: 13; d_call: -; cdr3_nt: TGTGCCAGCAGAGAGACCAACACCGGGGAGCTGTTTTTT; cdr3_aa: CASRETNTGELFF
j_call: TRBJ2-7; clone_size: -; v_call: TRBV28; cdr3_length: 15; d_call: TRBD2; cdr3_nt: TGTGCCAGCAGTTCCGTCCGGGAGGTCTACGACGAGCAGTACTTC; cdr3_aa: CASSSVREVYDEQYF
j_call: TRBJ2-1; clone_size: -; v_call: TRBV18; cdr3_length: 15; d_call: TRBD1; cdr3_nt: TGTGCCAACTCACCGGGACAGGGGGTAGATAATGAGCAGTTCTTC; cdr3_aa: CANSPGQGVDNEQFF
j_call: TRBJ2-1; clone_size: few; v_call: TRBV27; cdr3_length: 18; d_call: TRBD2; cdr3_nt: TGTGCCAGCAGTTTATCAACCGGGACTAGCGGGGTGTATTCTGAGCAGTTCTTC; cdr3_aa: CASSLSTGTSGVYSEQFF
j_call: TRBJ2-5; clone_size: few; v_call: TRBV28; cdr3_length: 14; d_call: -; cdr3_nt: TGTGCCAGCAGTTTACCGGGAGCGGTTGAGACCCAGTACTTC; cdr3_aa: CASSLPGAVETQYF
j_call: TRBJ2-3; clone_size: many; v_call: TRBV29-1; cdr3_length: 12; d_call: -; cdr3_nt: TGCAGCGTTGGGGCGGAGACAGATACGCAGTATTTT; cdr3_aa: CSVGAETDTQYF
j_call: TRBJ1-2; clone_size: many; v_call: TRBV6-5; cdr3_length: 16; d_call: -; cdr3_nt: TGTGCCAGCAGTTTGACGACTGGGGTTGGGGGCTATGGCTACACCTTC; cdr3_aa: CASSLTTGVGGYGYTF
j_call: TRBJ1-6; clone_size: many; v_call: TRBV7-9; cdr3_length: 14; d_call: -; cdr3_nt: TGTGCCAGCAGCTTAGAGGTCCCGGGTTCACCCCTCCACTTT; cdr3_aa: CASSLEVPGSPLHF
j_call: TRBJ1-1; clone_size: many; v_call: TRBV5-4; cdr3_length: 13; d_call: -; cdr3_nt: TGTGCCAGCAGCTCAATACCCCGGAGGGAAGCTTTCTTT; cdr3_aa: CASSSIPRREAFF
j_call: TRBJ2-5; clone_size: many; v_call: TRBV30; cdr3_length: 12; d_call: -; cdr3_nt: TGTGCCTGGAGTTCACTCCGGGAGACCCAGTACTTC; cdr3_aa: CAWSSLRETQYF
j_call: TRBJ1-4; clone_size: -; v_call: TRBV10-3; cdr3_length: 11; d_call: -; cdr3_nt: TGTGCCATCAGTGAGGATGAAAAACTGTTTTTT; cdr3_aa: CAISEDEKLFF
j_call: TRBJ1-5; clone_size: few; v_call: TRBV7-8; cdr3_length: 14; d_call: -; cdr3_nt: TGTGCCAGCAGCTTTGTCATGTCCAATCAGCCCCAGCATTTT; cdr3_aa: CASSFVMSNQPQHF